This T cell receptor beta chain was identified during a study of control samples from healthy donors and cancer patients. This clone turned up a few times. Some clones are missing from TCRdb's copy, which holds only in-frame ones; the method was immunoSEQ multiplex PCR. The sample consists of thousands of clones, approximately 72% of them appearing once. Sequences were obtained from formalin-fixed, paraffin-embedded tissue. The clonotype was recovered from a male donor with melanoma.

CDR3 DNA: TGTGCCAGCAGCTTAATAGGGCAGAAAGATAATGAGCAGTTCTTC. Translating it yields CASSLIGQKDNEQFF. The chain uses TRBV7-9 and TRBJ2-1; D is undetermined. The V gene lost 2 bases and the J gene lost 7 bases, with 15 bases spanning the gap. From germline, CDR1 is SEHNR and CDR2 FQNEAQ (reference sequence). The CDR3 spans 15 residues.